This T cell receptor beta chain was captured by sequencing in a study of identical twins. TCRdb reprocessed the 5' RACE reads via MiXCR and lists one record per CDR3 protein. The sample contains 300,000 to 400,000 distinct CDR3 sequences, 10% to 15% of which appear only once. V trimming: 0 bases; J trimming: 4 bases; junction bases outside the gene matches: 3. The CDR3 sequence is 16 residues long. The germline gives CDR1 LGHNA, CDR2 YNFKEQ. Another study also made use of these data, one on yellow fever vaccine responses in identical twins.

The TCR was taken from a woman younger than 35 in good health. J is TRBJ2-3 and V is TRBV4-2, with 11 bases matching TRBD2. The source material was CD8+ T cells sorted from blood. DNA for the CDR3: TGTGCCAGCAGCCAAGATATAGCGGGGGGGCCAGATACGCAGTATTTT. Protein: CASSQDIAGGPDTQYF.